The source of this T cell receptor (beta chain) is a study of blood T cell repertoires in COVID-19. About the study: Samples taken during acute and convalescent COVID-19 were collected in the United States, Italy and Spain. PBMCs, B-cell-depleted T cells, or T cells provided the cDNA or gDNA that made up the material.

Authors' methods: Counts of nucleated cells, estimated from reference gene primer amplification, were obtained. Here immunoSEQ multiplex PCR was the method, and the copy in TCRdb shows in-frame clones only, minus some. Clone size and the V and J calls come from that table; the DNA yielded D and trimming. The sample gives roughly 160,000 clones, around 84% of which show up once; 0.58% is in the top ten. The sequence came from a man aged 60-69 years with COVID-19, enrolled during active disease. Material for sequencing was peripheral blood.

The CDR3 DNA reads as TGTGCCAGCTCTAGTGGTTCCACAGGGGGAATAGCCAAAAACATTCAGTACTTC. Translated, it gives CASSSGSTGGIAKNIQYF. The chain employs TRBV27 and TRBJ2-4, with 8 bases aligning to TRBD1. This CDR3 region has 18 residues. The V gene end was trimmed by 8 bases and the J gene end by 0 bases; junction bases not matched to a gene: 15. The germline CDR1 and CDR2 sequences are MNHEY and SMNVEV (reference sequence).